This T cell receptor (beta chain) is from a study of response to subunit inactivated influenza vaccine. Study findings and constraints: With each seasonal influenza vaccination, the authors suggested, few new T cells are recruited.

V lost 4 bases to trimming and J lost 8 bases; unmatched junction nucleotides: 9. Per the germline V gene, CDR1 is SGDLS and CDR2 is YYNGEE. This CDR3 contains 15 residues. TCRdb reanalysed the RT-PCR reads using MiXCR and keeps one entry per CDR3 protein. Here the sample spans around 790,000 distinct CDR3 sequences, 20% to 25% being singletons. Of note for this clonotype: Its antigen is not known.

Sequenced here: PBMCs from blood, sampled roughly 5 days after vaccination. The V and J genes are TRBV9 and TRBJ2-1; 10 bases align to TRBD2. This clonotype was sampled from a man aged 50-60 years who received an inactivated influenza vaccine. The CDR3: CASSPPSGSRDEQFF. As DNA, the CDR3 is TGTGCCAGCAGCCCACCTAGCGGGAGTAGAGATGAGCAGTTCTTC.